The T cell receptor beta chain under discussion was sequenced for a study of breast tumors, draining lymph nodes, adjacent tissues. Study-wide results and limits: Data fit most tumor T cells coming from lymph node, expanding in tumor. Tumors had less TCR diversity than lymph nodes, more than nontumor tissue. Tumor T cell lymph node origin was a supported hypothesis, not proven. Luminal-like breast cancer showed significantly higher tumor–nontumor repertoire similarity than basal-like.

Axillary draining lymph nodes of breast cancer patients supplied the node samples. The J segment lost 3 bases and the V segment lost 6 bases, leaving 8 bases of the junction unmatched. This CDR3 is built from 16 residues. The germline V gene encodes CDR1 LGHNT and CDR2 FRNRAP. TCRdb independently ran MiXCR on the multiplex PCR reads; one entry per CDR3 protein. This sample has roughly 260,000 distinct CDR3 sequences, with more than 30% found just once. This clonotype showed up many times. Its antigen is unknown. This TCR derives from a female donor with breast cancer. Some clones in this sample may be carry-over from other donors' samples. The sequenced sample was axillary lymph node tissue. The rearrangement joins TRBV12-5 to TRBJ2-1; TRBD2 matches 10 bases. The CDR3 coding sequence is TGTGCTAGTGGCTCCAGCGGGAGGGCCGACTACAATGAGCAGTTCTTC. It specifies CASGSSGRADYNEQFF.